This T cell receptor (beta chain) is drawn from a study of cytomegalovirus exposure and HLA in healthy donors. Assay used: immunoSEQ multiplex PCR; TCRdb lists only in-frame clones, some missing. The data show around 69,000 clones, over 90% seen once. The CDR3 sequence is 14 residues long. V lost 5 bases and J 9 bases, leaving 17 bases between the germline ends. Germline V gene sequence: CDR1 SGHNT, CDR2 YENEEA. The sequenced sample consisted of PBMCs. The clonotype originates from a woman aged 18-29 years in good health and CMV-seropositive. The rearrangement joins TRBV11-3 to TRBJ2-1; D is possibly TRBD2 (5 bases). CDR3 region: CASSPPEGVPEQFF. The CDR3 DNA reads TGTGCCAGCAGCCCCCCCGAGGGAGTGCCTGAGCAGTTCTTC.